This T cell receptor (beta chain) was retrieved from a study of blood T cell repertoires in COVID-19. Study details: Donors in the United States, Italy and Spain gave samples during acute or convalescent COVID-19.

V shed 1 base, J shed 0 bases, and the junction held 5 bases outside the gene matches. There are 17 residues in the CDR3. In germline, CDR1 is MGHRA, CDR2 YSYEKL. Source study methods: Reference gene primer amplification gave estimated nucleated cell counts. Produced via immunoSEQ multiplex PCR; TCRdb's table is partial and in-frame only. The V and J calls and the clone size are those of that table, but D and trimming were determined from the DNA. The sample holds 410,000 or so clones, about 91% seen once. This receptor was identified in a woman between 40 and 50 years old with COVID-19, enrolled during active disease. The source material was peripheral blood. This chain joins TRBV4-1 and TRBJ1-4, with 7 bases matching TRBD1. As DNA, the CDR3 is TGCGCCAGCAGCCAAGTGGGACAGCTTGCAACTAATGAAAAACTGTTTTTT. Translation: CASSQVGQLATNEKLFF.